This TCR beta chain stems from a study of T cell repertoires in cytomegalovirus infection. TCRdb used MiXCR to reprocess the reads, holding one entry per CDR3 protein. The sample contains roughly 990,000 distinct CDR3 sequences, about 33% of which appear only once. The CDR3 is made up of 14 amino acids. Germline CDR1 reads SGHDT; CDR2 reads YYEEEE. The germline V and J ends were trimmed by 2 bases and 1 base, with 7 bases remaining between them. This clonotype was found a few times. Its cognate antigen is unknown. The J gene is TRBJ2-1, the V gene TRBV5-6, with D perhaps matching TRBD1 (5 bases). The source was cultured CD8+ T cells from PBMCs, collected from culture after CMV antigen stimulation. The sequence derives from a human donor in good health (CMV status not recorded). Some clones in this sample may be carry-over from other donors' samples. The CDR3 DNA reads TGTGCCAGCAGCTTTAGGGGTTCCTACAATGAGCAGTTCTTC. Residues: CASSFRGSYNEQFF.